This T cell receptor (beta chain) was recovered during a study of T cell responses to AZD1222 COVID-19 vaccine. General study points: Spike regions recognized by vaccine-associated CD4 TCRs spanned the protein, led by 160-218 and 743-854. Increases in Spike-specific TCR breadth and depth were seen after two AZD1222 doses. It should be noted that donors were predominantly white British and more often female, and clonal diversity was possibly underestimated. Reportedly, close to half of spike-specific TCRs are directed against unmutated variant regions.

To note about this clone: No antigen is known for it. This same CDR3 is encoded by further DNA sequences in the sample.

The germline gives CDR1 SGHRS, CDR2 YFSETQ. The V end was cut by 0 bases, the J end by 0 bases, with 9 bases between. The CDR3 runs 15 residues. Method: immunoSEQ multiplex PCR; TCRdb's copy keeps in-frame clones and lacks some. The top ten clones hold around 2.9% of a sample with roughly 180,000 clones, about 87% of them seen once. This receptor was obtained from an adult in good health. J is TRBJ1-1 and V is TRBV5-1; D may be TRBD1 (5 bases). The specimen comprised peripheral blood, sampled on day 0 of MenACWY control vaccination. CDR3 protein: CASSLGSGLNTEAFF. CDR3 in DNA: TGCGCCAGCAGCTTGGGCTCAGGGTTGAACACTGAAGCTTTCTTT.